The text below deals with one TCR beta chain. These data are taken from a study of blood T cell repertoires in COVID-19. Study details: Some COVID-19 samples were acute and others convalescent; all came from the United States, Italy and Spain. From T cells, B-cell-depleted T cells, or PBMCs came the material, which was cDNA or gDNA.

V lost 5 bases and J lost 6; bases outside the gene matches: 8. The length of the CDR3 is 16 residues. Germline V gene sequence: CDR1 KGHDR, CDR2 SFDVKD. How the authors handled the data: Amplification from reference gene primers served as the basis for estimated nucleated cell counts. Libraries were prepared by immunoSEQ multiplex PCR; TCRdb keeps only in-frame clonotypes and omits some of them. V and J calls and clone size are as listed in that table; D and trimming were resolved from the DNA. The top ten hold roughly 6.4% of the sample, which has roughly 250,000 clones, just under 85% seen once. The rearrangement uses TRBV24-1 and TRBJ2-1, with 11 bases matching TRBD2. The receptor's source is a woman aged 55-70 years with active or convalescent COVID-19. The sequenced material came from peripheral blood. DNA for the CDR3: TGTGCCACCAGTGTCGCTCTAGCGGGAGGAGGCAATGAGCAGTTCTTC. It yields the protein CATSVALAGGGNEQFF.